The entry that follows covers one T cell receptor beta chain sequence. Its target is not known. Sequenced by immunoSEQ multiplex PCR; TCRdb stores in-frame clones only, minus some. The sample has more than 55,000 clones, around 79% seen once. The record originates from a study of OX40 agonist ivuxolimab in advanced cancers. Study at large: At 0.01 to 10 mg/kg, ivuxolimab was administered intravenously to patients every 2 weeks.

Overall study results and limits: On average, a greater number of expanded clones characterised CD8+ T cells relative to CD4+. People who partly responded at 0.1-3.0 mg/kg had some of the least clonal expansion seen. Also present in some nonresponders was a low level of normalized T-cell clonal expansion.

Between the trimmed V and J ends, which lost 2 bases and 4 bases, there was a span of 8 bases. The CDR3 has 13 amino acids. Germline V gene lookup returns CDR1 SGHNT and CDR2 YENEEA. The chain carries TRBV11-3 and TRBJ2-5; TRBD1 might be the D (5 bases). The receptor was isolated from an adult with an advanced solid tumor such as melanoma, head and neck, liver or kidney cancer. Material: CD4+ or CD8+ T cells sorted from blood, obtained in a trial of the OX40 agonist ivuxolimab. The CDR3 loop reads CASSLRQGETQYF. CDR3 nucleotide sequence: TGTGCCAGCAGCTTACGTCAGGGAGAGACCCAGTACTTC.